The T cell receptor (beta chain) described here comes from a study of T cell repertoires in cytomegalovirus infection. Study in general: Public TCR beta signatures were indicative of both CMV infection and a matching HLA type.

V was cut by 5 bases and J by 2 bases, with 11 bases left in between. This CDR3 is 14 amino acids long. General study findings and limits: Totalled public TCR beta family frequency picked out people who carried CMV plus the relevant HLA. Ex vivo responses were dominated by HLA-C-restricted CMV-specific TCR beta clonotypes.

Remarks on this clonotype: The antigen is undetermined.

TCRdb re-derived calls from the reads in MiXCR, one entry per CDR3 protein. The sample shows about 180,000 distinct CDR3 sequences, about a sixth of them seen only once. This clonotype was obtained from a human donor in good health (CMV status not recorded). Some clones in this sample may be carry-over from other donors' samples. The sample was CD8+ T cells from PBMCs. This rearrangement joins TRBV12-3 or TRBV12-4 to TRBJ2-3, with D possibly being TRBD1 or TRBD2 (5 bases each). The CDR3 DNA reads TGTGCCAGCAGTCGGGACCGACACACAGATACGCAGTATTTT. It specifies CASSRDRHTDTQYF.